A selection of T cell receptor beta chains follows, all from one sample in a study of technical replicates of blood from a handful of donors. The method was immunoSEQ multiplex PCR; TCRdb's version includes in-frame clones alone and lacks a portion of them. This sample has under 100,000 clones, with 85% to 95% found just once. The sample comprised T cells isolated from PBMCs. These TCRs come from a human donor in good health. Each CDR3 is given with its conserved first and last residue. Fields, in order: J gene, clone size, D gene, V gene, CDR3 DNA, CDR3 protein. A D gene is named only where the DNA matches it firmly. Where a row states a size, it is once, few, many or the class of an expanded clone; other rows omit it.

J: TRBJ2-7; size: -; D: -; V: TRBV28; DNA: TGTGCCAGCATTACAGGGTGGCCATCCTACGAGCAGTACTTC; CDR3: CASITGWPSYEQYF
J: TRBJ2-7; size: -; D: TRBD1; V: TRBV27; DNA: TGTGCCAGCAGTCCCTTAGCCCTTTACGGGACAGGACCCTACGAGCAGTACTTC; CDR3: CASSPLALYGTGPYEQYF
J: TRBJ2-3; size: -; D: TRBD2; V: TRBV18; DNA: TGTGCCAGCTCAACAAGCTTGGGACTATCTGAAGATACGCAGTATTTT; CDR3: CASSTSLGLSEDTQYF
J: TRBJ2-7; size: -; D: -; V: TRBV9; DNA: TGTGCCAGCAGCGTAGAACCAACACCCTACGAGCAGTACTTC; CDR3: CASSVEPTPYEQYF
J: TRBJ2-1; size: -; D: -; V: TRBV6-7; DNA: TGTGCCAGCAGCCCCCTGGGTTGGGGCCATGAGCAGTTCTTC; CDR3: CASSPLGWGHEQFF
J: TRBJ2-3; size: -; D: -; V: TRBV6-1; DNA: TGTGCCAGCAGTGAAACCCAGACAGATACGCAGTATTTT; CDR3: CASSETQTDTQYF
J: TRBJ1-4; size: -; D: TRBD1; V: TRBV6-1; DNA: TGTGCCAGCAGTGTAACAGGGGATGGGAATGAAAAACTGTTTTTT; CDR3: CASSVTGDGNEKLFF
J: TRBJ2-1; size: -; D: TRBD1; V: TRBV29-1; DNA: TGCAGCGTAGCGACAGGGGGCGTTGAGCAGTTCTTC; CDR3: CSVATGGVEQFF
J: TRBJ2-7; size: -; D: -; V: TRBV14; DNA: TGTGCCAGCAGCGTCACCTACGAGCAGTACTTC; CDR3: CASSVTYEQYF
J: TRBJ1-1; size: -; D: -; V: TRBV19; DNA: TGTGCCAGTAGTATAATCCAGTCGGGGGGGCCTGAAGCTTTCTTT; CDR3: CASSIIQSGGPEAFF
J: TRBJ1-5; size: -; D: TRBD1; V: TRBV15; DNA: TGTGCCACCAGCGTAGGGGGCTACGTGACTCAGCCCCAGCATTTT; CDR3: CATSVGGYVTQPQHF
J: TRBJ2-7; size: few; D: TRBD1; V: TRBV27; DNA: TGTGCCAGCAGCGGAGGGACAGGCTACGAGCAGTACTTC; CDR3: CASSGGTGYEQYF
J: TRBJ2-3; size: once; D: TRBD2; V: TRBV7-2; DNA: TGTGCCAGCAGCTTAGTAGCGGGGGGGGTAGATACGCAGTATTTT; CDR3: CASSLVAGGVDTQYF
J: TRBJ2-5; size: -; D: TRBD1; V: TRBV6-5; DNA: TGTGCCAGCAGCCGCCCGGTTACAGGGGACGAGACCCAGTACTTC; CDR3: CASSRPVTGDETQYF
J: TRBJ2-7; size: -; D: TRBD1; V: TRBV6-1; DNA: TGTGCCAGCGGACAGGGGTCCTACGAGCAGTACTTC; CDR3: CASGQGSYEQYF
J: TRBJ2-3; size: -; D: -; V: TRBV29-1; DNA: TGCAGCGGTTTTCGGACAGATACGCAGTATTTT; CDR3: CSGFRTDTQYF
J: TRBJ2-1; size: -; D: TRBD2; V: TRBV6-6; DNA: TGTGCCAGCAGTTACGGGAAGCGGGAGATCTACAATGAGCAGTTCTTC; CDR3: CASSYGKREIYNEQFF
J: TRBJ1-3; size: -; D: -; V: TRBV18; DNA: TGTGCCAGCTCACCACCGGGACAAAAGTCCTCTGGAAACACCATATATTTT; CDR3: CASSPPGQKSSGNTIYF
J: TRBJ2-2; size: -; D: TRBD1; V: TRBV27; DNA: TGTGCCAGCAGTTTAACCTGGGACAGAAACACCGGGGAGCTGTTTTTT; CDR3: CASSLTWDRNTGELFF
J: TRBJ1-2; size: -; D: TRBD1; V: TRBV5-8; DNA: TGTGCCAGCAGTTCACAGGGGAGGAGAGGCTACACCTTC; CDR3: CASSSQGRRGYTF